One and the same sample provided the 15 T cell receptor beta chains below, sequenced in a study of T cells in Graves' hyperthyroidism and ophthalmopathy. RNA transcripts were the template for amplifying TCR beta CDR3 regions. TCR CDR3 underwent first-round RT-PCR with the HTBI primer set. TCRdb re-called the multiplex PCR reads through MiXCR, storing one row per CDR3 protein. The table shows approximately 400,000 distinct CDR3 sequences, with 14% occurring only once. Sequenced sample: blood. The receptors were gathered from an older woman with Graves' hyperthyroidism.

On this clonotype itself: This may come from a read error, since a much larger clone is one base off. The chain recombines TRBV9 with TRBJ2-1; 11 bases are shared with TRBD2. The J call may be wrong; the DNA end is better matched by TRBJ2-7. This CDR3 comprises 15 residues. Germline V gene lookup returns CDR1 SGDLS and CDR2 YYNGEE. CDR3 sequence (DNA): TGTGCCAGCAGCCCTAGGACTAGCGGGTTCAATGAGCAGTACTTC. Translation: CASSPRTSGFNEQYF.

For this clonotype: Given a much more abundant clone one base away, this may be a read error. This chain joins TRBV6-1 and TRBJ2-7; the match to TRBD1 covers 7 bases. The trim removed 6 bases at V and 4 bases at J, leaving 3 bases unmatched. The CDR3 runs 12 residues. Germline V gene sequence: CDR1 MNHNS, CDR2 SASEGT. CDR3: CASSATGYEQYF. CDR3 bases: TGTGCCAGCAGCGCGACAGGGTACGAGCAGTACTTC.

This clonotype is a singleton in its sample. V is TRBV20-1 and J is TRBJ2-3, with 11 bases fitting TRBD2. V lost 3 bases to trimming and J lost 2 bases; unmatched junction nucleotides: 7. The CDR3 length is 16 residues. Germline-derived CDR1 and CDR2 are DFQATT and SNEGSKA (reference sequence). The CDR3 DNA reads TGCAGTGCTAGGCTCCCGGGACTAGCGGACACAGATACGCAGTATTTT. Translation gives CSARLPGLADTDTQYF.

This clonotype was recorded at least ten times. The chain recombines TRBV29-1 with TRBJ2-1; 8 bases align to TRBD2. CDR1 and CDR2 from the germline V gene are SQVTM and ANQGSEA. This CDR3 contains 14 residues. V dropped 7 bases and J dropped 4; count of bases not matched to a gene: 9. CDR3: CSAPIAGTYNEQFF. The CDR3 nucleotides read TGCAGCGCCCCTATAGCGGGAACGTACAATGAGCAGTTCTTC.

This clonotype has more than one count but fewer than ten. The V and J genes are TRBV2 and TRBJ2-7; 8 bases are shared with TRBD1. Germline V gene sequence: CDR1 SNHLY, CDR2 FYNNEI. The V gene end was trimmed by 11 bases and the J gene end by 3 bases; junction bases not matched to a gene: 9. CDR3 length: 13 amino acids. The CDR3 DNA sequence: TGTGCCCACTCCGGGACAGGTCTCTACGAGCAGTACTTC. It encodes CAHSGTGLYEQYF.

At least ten counts were recorded for this clonotype. The gene calls are TRBV20-1 and TRBJ2-7, with D perhaps matching TRBD1 or TRBD2 (5 bases each). V was trimmed by 1 base and J by 3 bases, leaving 13 bases between them. This CDR3 spans 14 amino acids. CDR1 and CDR2 from the germline V gene are DFQATT and SNEGSKA (reference sequence). Here the CDR3 reads CSARGRQQGYEQYF. The CDR3 nucleotides read TGCAGTGCTAGAGGGAGGCAGCAGGGCTACGAGCAGTACTTC.

The gene calls are TRBV27 and TRBJ2-3, with 8 bases fitting TRBD2. Germline CDR1 MNHEY, CDR2 SMNVEV (reference sequence). The CDR3 loop spans 17 amino acids. V lost 2 bases, J lost 2 bases, and 9 bases stayed unmatched. The CDR3 DNA sequence: TGTGCCAGCAGTTTACGGGGGGCTAGCGGGCCCACAGATACGCAGTATTTT. Protein sequence: CASSLRGASGPTDTQYF.

This clonotype was detected many times. The rearrangement joins TRBV29-1 to TRBJ2-7; 7 bases fit TRBD1. The CDR3 covers 15 residues. V was pared by 5 bases and J by 6 bases, with 16 bases of the junction left unmatched. In germline, CDR1 is SQVTM, CDR2 ANQGSEA. CDR3 sequence (DNA): TGCAGCGTTTACGGACAGGCCCCTGATTCCCTCGAGCAGTACTTC. Translation gives CSVYGQAPDSLEQYF.

This clonotype came up many times. This sequence joins TRBV3-1 and TRBJ1-6; no definite D call. The CDR3 contains 13 residues. V lost 2 bases and J lost 6, with 5 bases in between. Germline lookup yields CDR1 LGHDT and CDR2 YNNKEL (reference sequence). This chain's CDR3 is CASSQSSNSPLHF. CDR3 nucleotides: TGTGCCAGCAGCCAATCTTCTAATTCACCCCTCCACTTT. Full variable domain (rest looked up from reference TRBV3-1 and TRBJ1-6): DTAVSQTPKYLVTQMGNDKSIKCEQNLGHDTMYWYKQDSKKFLKIMFSYNNKELIINETVPNRFSPKSPDKAHLNLHINSLELGDSAVYFCASSQSSNSPLHFGNGTRLTVT.

V is TRBV6-1 and J is TRBJ2-1; the D gene is possibly TRBD1 (5 bases). The ends were cut back, 1 base at V and 8 bases at J, with 6 bases in the middle. Germline V gene sequence: CDR1 MNHNS, CDR2 SASEGT. The CDR3 length is 12 residues. The CDR3 nucleotides read TGTGCCAGCAGTGAAGAAGGGGATGAGCAGTTCTTC. As protein: CASSEEGDEQFF.

This clonotype was observed many times. The chain links TRBV2 to TRBJ2-1; tentatively, D is TRBD1 (5 bases). The CDR3 sequence is 15 residues long. Trimming took 8 bases from V and 5 from J, leaving 19 bases between them. CDR1 and CDR2 (germline): SNHLY, FYNNEI. The DNA for the CDR3 is TGTGCCAGCGGTGGGGCGGCCGGTGGGCACAATGAGCAGTTCTTC. It codes for CASGGAAGGHNEQFF.

This clonotype occurred many times. The rearrangement links TRBV6-1 to TRBJ2-7; D is ambiguous. The CDR3 consists of 15 residues. Germline loops: CDR1 MNHNS, CDR2 SASEGT. Trimming left V 2 bases short and J 4 bases short, with 15 bases between. The CDR3 spells CASSELWTDGYEQYF. The CDR3 DNA reads as TGTGCCAGCAGTGAACTGTGGACCGATGGATACGAGCAGTACTTC.

J is TRBJ2-2 and V is TRBV12-3 or TRBV12-4; maybe TRBD1 (6 bases). There are 15 residues in the CDR3. V gave up 6 bases and J gave up 0 bases, with 11 bases separating them. CDR3 in amino acids: CASSQRTANTGELFF. CDR3 coding DNA: TGTGCCAGCAGCCAACGGACAGCGAACACCGGGGAGCTGTTTTTT.

The chain combines TRBV12-3 or TRBV12-4 with TRBJ1-4, with D unclear. Between the trimmed V and J ends, which lost 7 bases and 7 bases, there was a span of 10 bases. CDR3 length: 12 residues. CDR3 region: CASMAMGEKLFF. CDR3 DNA sequence: TGTGCCAGCATGGCTATGGGTGAAAAACTGTTTTTT.

At least ten counts were recorded for this clonotype. The chain employs TRBV2 and TRBJ1-5; D may be TRBD1 (6 bases). There are 12 residues in the CDR3. With 8 bases removed from V and 5 bases from J, the gap between germline ends came to 10 bases. The germline V gene has CDR1 SNHLY and CDR2 FYNNEI. CDR3 loop: CASRDIYQPQHF. CDR3 bases: TGTGCCAGCCGGGACATTTATCAGCCCCAGCATTTT.